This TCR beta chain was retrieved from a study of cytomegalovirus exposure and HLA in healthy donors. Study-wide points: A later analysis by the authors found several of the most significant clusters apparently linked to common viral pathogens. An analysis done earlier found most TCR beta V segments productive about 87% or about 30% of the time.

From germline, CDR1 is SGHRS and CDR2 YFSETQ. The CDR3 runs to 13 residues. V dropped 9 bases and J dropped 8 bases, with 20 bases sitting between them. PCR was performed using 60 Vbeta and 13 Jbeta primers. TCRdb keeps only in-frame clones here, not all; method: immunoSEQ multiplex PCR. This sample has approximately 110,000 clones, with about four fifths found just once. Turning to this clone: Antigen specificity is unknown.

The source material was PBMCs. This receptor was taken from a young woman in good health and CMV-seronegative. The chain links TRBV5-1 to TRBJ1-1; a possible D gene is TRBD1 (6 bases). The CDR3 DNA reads TGCGCCACCGCCCAGGGGCCCCTCACCGAAGCTTTCTTT. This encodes CATAQGPLTEAFF. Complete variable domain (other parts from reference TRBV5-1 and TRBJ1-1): KAGVTQTPRYLIKTRGQQVTLSCSPISGHRSVSWYQQTPGQGLQFLFEYFSETQRNKGNFPGRFSGRQFSNSRSEMNVSTLELGDSALYLCATAQGPLTEAFFGQGTRLTVV.